The TCR beta chain under discussion was sequenced for a study of blood T cell repertoires in COVID-19. Background on the study: Donors in the United States, Italy and Spain gave samples during acute or convalescent COVID-19. The cDNA or gDNA used as material had been derived from T cells, B-cell-depleted T cells, or PBMCs.

Per the authors' pipeline: It was from reference gene primer amplification that nucleated cell counts were estimated. The table came from immunoSEQ multiplex PCR; TCRdb's copy has only in-frame clones and leaves some out. V and J calls and clone size are copied from that table; D and trimming were computed from the DNA. In the table there are some 290,000 clones, less than 90% of which are singletons. The germline V gene has CDR1 SQVTM and CDR2 ANQGSEA. The CDR3 has 14 amino acids. Sample: peripheral blood. V gene TRBV29-1 combines with J gene TRBJ1-1; D not resolved. The source is a man aged 55 to 70 who had recovered from COVID-19. CDR3: CTLARLQQNTEAFF. Here the CDR3 DNA reads TGCACCCTAGCGAGACTGCAACAGAACACTGAAGCTTTCTTT.